The clone carrying this T cell receptor (beta chain) was counted many times. Its antigen remains unknown. This sample was taken from a study of T cells in Graves' hyperthyroidism and ophthalmopathy. General observations from the study: Median prediction lead before ophthalmopathy onset was 6.5 months with the model. Blood held most thyroid clonotypes expanded above 0.001 frequency.

Amplified TCR beta CDR3 regions came from RNA transcripts. The HTBI primer set was used in a first-round RT-PCR of the TCR CDR3. Each CDR3 protein is one row after TCRdb ran MiXCR on the multiplex PCR reads. This sample has fewer than 500,000 distinct CDR3 sequences, with approximately 13% found just once. Trimming cost V 1 base and J 3 bases, with 10 bases left between them. Germline lookup yields CDR1 LGHDT and CDR2 YNNKEL (reference sequence). This CDR3 spans 15 amino acids. The origin of this receptor is a man in his thirties or forties with Graves' hyperthyroidism that later progressed to Graves' ophthalmopathy. The chain recombines TRBV3-1 with TRBJ1-5; D unresolved. The sequencing input was blood. CDR3 nucleotides: TGTGCCAGCAGCCAAGGCCATCAGAACAATCAGCCCCAGCATTTT. Amino acid sequence: CASSQGHQNNQPQHF.